What follows are 18 T cell receptor beta chains derived from one specimen sequenced in a study. TCRdb processed the RT-PCR reads anew with MiXCR; each CDR3 protein has one entry. This table has approximately 720,000 distinct CDR3 sequences, more than 13% appearing once. Sequencing used memory CD4+ T cells from blood. Receptors were obtained from a female donor in good health, serving as a healthy control.

There are a few counts of this clonotype. An end of the junction does not agree with germline; a read error may underlie this. The V call is TRBV7-9, the J call TRBJ2-7; D gene unclear. The germline gives CDR1 SEHNR, CDR2 FQNEAQ (reference sequence). The CDR3 is made up of 13 amino acids. CDR3 bases: TGTGCCAGCACCTTACTCGAACCCTACGAGCAGTACTTC. It translates to CASTLLEPYEQYF.

The rearrangement uses TRBV20-1 and TRBJ1-1; weak D call: TRBD1 (5 bases). There are 12 residues in the CDR3. Germline assignment: CDR1 DFQATT and CDR2 SNEGSKA (reference sequence). The chain's CDR3 is CRIKGRSTEAFF. CDR3 nucleotide sequence: TGCAGGATTAAGGGGCGTAGCACTGAAGCTTTCTTT.

The rearrangement uses TRBV4-1 and TRBJ2-4, with TRBD1 as a possible D gene (6 bases). This CDR3 has 16 amino acids. The V end lost 5 bases, the J end lost 5 bases, and 19 bases lay between the germline ends. CDR1 and CDR2 from the germline V gene are MGHRA and YSYEKL. In DNA form, the CDR3 reads TGCGCCAGCAGCTTATTTCAGGGGACGACCGAAAACATTCAGTACTTC. It codes for CASSLFQGTTENIQYF.

Many counts were recorded for this clonotype. The chain couples TRBV6-5 to TRBJ2-2; possible D gene TRBD2, 6 bases. Germline V gene sequence: CDR1 MNHEY, CDR2 SVGAGI. The CDR3 has 15 residues. V shed 4 bases and J shed 5 bases, with 14 bases lying between them. The CDR3 region is CASSWRRAETGELFF. DNA for the CDR3: TGTGCCAGCAGTTGGAGGAGGGCCGAGACCGGGGAGCTGTTTTTT.

This clonotype appeared a few times. V and J are TRBV6-5 and TRBJ1-2; D perhaps matches TRBD1 (6 bases). V lost 6 bases, J lost 5 bases, and 13 bases lay in between. The CDR3 has 13 amino acids. Germline V gives CDR1 MNHEY, CDR2 SVGAGI. Here the CDR3 DNA reads TGTGCCAGCAGACACGACAGGTTGTATGGCTACACCTTC. Residues: CASRHDRLYGYTF.

This clonotype was detected only a few times. The chain uses TRBV4-1 and TRBJ1-3; no definite D call. V was trimmed by 5 bases and J by 0 bases, leaving 8 bases between them. CDR1 is MGHRA, CDR2 YSYEKL, per germline. This CDR3 comprises 14 residues. The CDR3 region has the DNA TGCGCCAGCAGCACTCAAGACTCTGGAAACACCATATATTTT. It encodes CASSTQDSGNTIYF.

This clonotype was observed many times. V and J are TRBV12-3 or TRBV12-4 and TRBJ1-3, with 7 bases aligning to TRBD1. With V trimmed by 6 bases and J by 13 bases, 9 bases remained unmatched. The CDR3 loop spans 12 amino acids. The DNA for the CDR3 is TGTGCCAGCAGCCAAGACAGGGTGGTTATATATTTT. It codes for CASSQDRVVIYF.

V usage is TRBV20-1 and J usage is TRBJ2-1, with D unclear. This CDR3 has 11 residues. Germline CDR1 DFQATT, CDR2 SNEGSKA (reference sequence). Trimming cost V 8 bases and J 10 bases, with 15 bases left between them. The CDR3 sequence is CSLPWRREQFF. DNA of the CDR3: TGCAGTCTCCCCTGGCGTCGGGAGCAGTTCTTC.

The chain couples TRBV7-9 to TRBJ2-5; D gene ambiguous. The germline CDR1 and CDR2 sequences are SEHNR and FQNEAQ (reference sequence). The ends were cut back, 5 bases at V and 5 bases at J, with 15 bases in the middle. CDR3 length: 14 amino acids. CDR3 in amino acids: CASSPGIGMETQYF. CDR3 bases: TGTGCCAGCAGCCCCGGCATTGGAATGGAGACCCAGTACTTC. Full variable domain (missing parts from reference TRBV7-9 and TRBJ2-5): DTGVSQNPRHKITKRGQNVTFRCDPISEHNRLYWYRQTLGQGPEFLTYFQNEAQLEKSRLLSDRFSAERPKGSFSTLEIQRTEQGDSAMYLCASSPGIGMETQYFGPGTRLLVL.

This clonotype was recorded a few times. The gene calls are TRBV7-2 and TRBJ2-5; 15 bases fit TRBD2. Per the germline V gene, CDR1 is SGHTA and CDR2 is FQGNSA. J was trimmed by 6 bases and V by 4 bases; bases with no gene match: 3. The CDR3 is made up of 15 amino acids. Here the CDR3 reads CASSSGTSGGKTQYF. The CDR3 DNA reads as TGTGCCAGCAGCTCCGGGACTAGCGGGGGGAAGACCCAGTACTTC.

This clonotype was seen repeatedly, ten times or more. This chain joins TRBV6-2 or TRBV6-3 and TRBJ1-5; D might be TRBD1 (5 bases). The CDR3 is made up of 16 amino acids. Germline V gene sequence: CDR1 MNHEY, CDR2 SVGEGT. Trimming shortened V by 0 bases and J by 5 bases, and 14 bases separated the two germline ends. This chain's CDR3 is CASSYSMWDLDQPQHF. The CDR3 coding sequence is TGTGCCAGCAGTTACTCGATGTGGGACTTAGATCAGCCCCAGCATTTT.

This chain connects TRBV12-3 or TRBV12-4 to TRBJ2-4; 9 bases align to TRBD2. CDR3 length equals 15 residues. V shed 10 bases, J shed 3 bases, and the junction held 10 bases outside the gene matches. CDR3: CATQGLAYVKNIQYF. CDR3 bases: TGTGCCACCCAGGGACTAGCTTACGTCAAAAACATTCAGTACTTC.

This clonotype was seen a handful of times. V gene TRBV21-1 combines with J gene TRBJ2-1. TRBV21-1 constitutes a pseudogene. The CDR3 is made up of 16 amino acids. This CDR3 reads CASSKVARCSYNEQFF. CDR3 bases: TGTGCCAGCAGCAAAGTAGCCAGGTGCTCCTACAATGAGCAGTTCTTC.

A few counts support this clonotype. The chain employs TRBV12-3 or TRBV12-4 and TRBJ1-4; possibly TRBD1 for D (6 bases). V was pared by 4 bases and J by 8 bases, with 8 bases between. The CDR3 has 12 residues. The CDR3, as DNA: TGTGCCAGCAGTTGGGACAACGAAAAACTGTTTTTT. Amino acids: CASSWDNEKLFF.

This clonotype was counted between two and nine times. It may be a read error: a sequence one base away is much more abundant. The chain joins TRBV28 to TRBJ2-3; D is uncertain. CDR1 and CDR2 from the germline V gene are MDHEN and SYDVKM. Deletions cut 6 bases from V and 2 bases from J, with 6 bases between. CDR3 size: 12 residues. The CDR3 coding sequence is TGTGCCAGCAGGTCCTACACAGATACGCAGTATTTT. Its translation: CASRSYTDTQYF.

The genes are TRBV28 and TRBJ2-3; D may be TRBD1 or TRBD2 (5 bases each). Trimming took off 4 bases at V and 4 bases at J, with 18 bases between the two ends. The CDR3 spans 16 residues. The germline gives CDR1 MDHEN, CDR2 SYDVKM. In DNA form, the CDR3 reads TGTGCCAGCAGTTCCCCGGACTTTATGGGGGCAGATACGCAGTATTTT. This codes for CASSSPDFMGADTQYF.

V gene TRBV5-1 combines with J gene TRBJ2-7, with D possibly being TRBD1 (6 bases). The CDR3 runs to 13 residues. With 0 bases removed from V and 5 bases from J, the gap between germline ends came to 9 bases. The V gene's germline CDR1 is SGHRS and CDR2 YFSETQ. In DNA, the CDR3 is TGCGCCAGCAGCTTGGGGCCAGGGGACGAGCAGTACTTC. The encoded protein is CASSLGPGDEQYF.

V is TRBV15 and J is TRBJ2-7, with 7 bases matching TRBD2. With 1 base clipped from V and 0 bases from J, the junction kept 3 bases outside the gene matches. Germline V lookup: CDR1 LNHNV, CDR2 YYDKDF (reference sequence). This CDR3 has 15 residues. For the CDR3, the DNA is TGTGCCACCAGCAGAGGGGGAGGGAGCTCCTACGAGCAGTACTTC. Translation: CATSRGGGSSYEQYF. The whole variable domain, remainder taken from reference TRBV15 and TRBJ2-7, is DAMVIQNPRYQVTQFGKPVTLSCSQTLNHNVMYWYQQKSSQAPKLLFHYYDKDFNNEADTPDNFQSRRPNTSFCFLDIRSPGLGDTAMYLCATSRGGGSSYEQYFGPGTRLTVT.